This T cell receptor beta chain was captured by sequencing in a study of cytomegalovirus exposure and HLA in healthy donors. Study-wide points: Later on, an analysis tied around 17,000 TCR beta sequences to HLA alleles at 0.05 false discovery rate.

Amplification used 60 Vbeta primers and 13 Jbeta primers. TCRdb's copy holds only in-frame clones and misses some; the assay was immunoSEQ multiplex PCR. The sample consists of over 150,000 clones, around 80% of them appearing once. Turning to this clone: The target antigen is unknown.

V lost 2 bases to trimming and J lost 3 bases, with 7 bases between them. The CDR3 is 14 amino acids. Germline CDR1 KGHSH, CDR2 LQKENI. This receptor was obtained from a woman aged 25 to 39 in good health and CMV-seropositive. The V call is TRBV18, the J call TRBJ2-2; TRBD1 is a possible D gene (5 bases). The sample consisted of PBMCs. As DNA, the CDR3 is TGTGCCAGCTCACCAGTCAGGGACACCGGGGAGCTGTTTTTT. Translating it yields CASSPVRDTGELFF.